The subject of this entry is one TCR beta chain. What this receptor recognizes is not known. No much larger clone exists at a distance of one base, and base qualities are not known. The donors were healthy, HIV-negative adults with no recently reported acute infections or vaccinations. All donors were Caucasian adults living in Nashville, Tennessee, USA. CD4+ T cells were enriched by magnetic negative selection; naive cells were then positively selected on CD45RA, and the negative fraction formed the memory subset. After blood collection by leukapheresis, PBMCs were isolated using Ficoll-Histopaque density gradient centrifugation and then cryopreserved in the vapor phase of liquid nitrogen. Analytical flow cytometry was used to check the purity and quantity of every magnetically sorted T cell population. Each sorted fraction had its genomic DNA isolated and then quantified by UV absorbance on a Nanodrop 2000c.

The CDR1 and CDR2 encoded by the germline V gene are SGHRS and YFSETQ. From the cysteine through the phenylalanine, the CDR3 covers 15 amino acids. Only the CDR3 portion is preserved as DNA: 45 bases, with reading frame beginning at the first base. V is trimmed back by 4 bases and J by 10 bases, and the junction contains 9 bases that no gene match accounts for. This record comes from a study of shared clonotypes between healthy human individuals (dated by TCRdb to 2018 to 2021). In terms of the full investigation: A few men and two women, aged 18 to 49 years, made up the cohort. Per donor, three plates each were used for CD4 naive and CD4 memory, two for CD8 naive, and one for CD8 memory. To estimate repertoire size and how much clonotypes are shared between individuals, the study performed deep sequencing of blood TCR repertoires from five healthy adults. To increase sequencing depth and limit assay-specific biases, TCR repertoire library preparation and sequencing were carried out by different laboratories using diverse techniques. Per donor, leukapheresis produced somewhere between about 0.9 and 9.5 billion PBMCs.

Using the deep immunoSEQ assay, TCR CDR3 regions were amplified from genomic DNA by multiplex PCR. Genomic DNA extracted from each cell subset was distributed evenly over all wells of several immunoSEQ 96-well plates, and each plate served as one replicate. For sorted subsets, each replicate PCR was loaded with approximately 0.2 ug genomic DNA, equivalent to approximately 27,000 T cell genomes. Purified libraries were quantified with a Qubit 3.0 fluorometer, sized on a Bioanalyzer 2100, and re-quantified with the KAPA Library Quantification kit. A separate single-read 150-cycle Illumina NextSeq 550 flow cell was used to sequence each immunoSEQ 96-well plate. Concerning the study's data processing: Because the immunoSEQ output held only junctional sequences and lacked quality scores, the filtering could not match the filtering applied to full-length reads. Sequences were annotated with PyIR, a Python wrapper for IgBLAST v1.9, using IMGT germline references to assign V/J genes and CDR3. Reads were removed for weak V/J assignments (E-value above 1e-6), missing CDR3, stop codons, out-of-frame junctions, or ambiguous translated residues. A V3J clonotype was defined by an identical inferred V gene, J gene, and CDR3 amino acid sequence. Percentage overlap between repertoires was calculated by dividing the number of shared unique clonotypes by the size of the smaller repertoire. Repertoire richness was assessed with RTK rarefaction, the Chao1 estimator, and Recon v2.1 estimates of unobserved clonotypes. For all TCRbeta clonotypes obtained by the gDNA method from several donors, generation probabilities were computed with OLGA. Entries here come from immuneACCESS through TCRdb and include only in-frame sequences with V and J called. Some clones fail to appear in such tables; in the studies checked, an unresolved V gene covers under half of the shortfall, and the cause of the remainder is unknown. V and J calls plus clone size are reproduced from that table; the DNA served to infer D and trimming. The table for this sample lists 2 million to 3 million clones; 85% to 95% of them were counted only once. The ten most abundant clones make up about 0.13% of the sample.

What the work shows at the level of the full study, not this receptor alone: The small number of donors limited the genetic and exposure-history diversity represented. Pairwise subsampling indicated that sequencing depth was expected to affect the degree of clonotype sharing among donors. Rarefaction of sorted-subset datasets indicated incomplete sequencing despite the large sequencing depth. About 5% of naive CD4, 3.5% of naive CD8, 2.3% of memory CD4, and over 0.35% of memory CD8 clonotypes were shared across several donors. Naive subsets generally had larger estimated clonotype richness than memory subsets. Sampling was restricted to blood, and TCR repertoires in tissue are likely to differ from TCR repertoires in blood. Compared with non-shared clonotypes, the clonotypes found in all four sorted-subset donors had higher generation probabilities.

The source material was naive CD4+ T cells sorted from blood. This specimen's cell subset or site label, per the study, means: CD45RA+ positively selected. This TCR was sampled from a man aged 18 to 30 in good health. This sequence uses TRBV5-1 and TRBJ2-1, with 12 bases matching TRBD2. This receptor carries the CDR3 CASSATSGRSNEQFF. The sequence in DNA is TGCGCCAGCAGCGCTACTAGCGGGAGGTCAAACGAGCAGTTCTTC.